These T cell receptor beta chains were read from a single sample in a study of CD8 T cells in Susac syndrome. TCRdb ran MiXCR on the immunoSEQ multiplex PCR reads and lists one entry per CDR3 protein. The table records some 150,000 distinct CDR3 sequences, roughly 94% of them present only once. Sample: CD4+ T cells from PBMCs. All receptors come from a human donor in good health. Each CDR3 is given with its conserved first and last residue. A D gene is named only where the DNA matches it firmly. The size field is filled for only some rows; it gives once, few, many or a size class.

CASSFRTNYEQYF	TGTGCCAGCAGTTTCCGGACCAACTACGAGCAGTACTTC	-	-	TRBV28	TRBJ2-7
CASSSSGVWDQPQHF	TGTGCCAGCAGCTCGTCAGGGGTATGGGATCAGCCCCAGCATTTT	-	once	TRBV7-2	TRBJ1-5
CASRRTSGEYEQYF	TGTGCCAGCAGAAGGACTAGCGGAGAGTACGAGCAGTACTTC	TRBD2	-	TRBV27	TRBJ2-7
CASSMTGGTDTQYF	TGTGCCAGTAGTATGACAGGGGGAACAGATACGCAGTATTTT	TRBD1	-	TRBV19	TRBJ2-3
CSARSGASDGYTF	TGCAGTGCTAGATCAGGGGCATCGGATGGCTACACCTTC	-	once	TRBV20-1	TRBJ1-2
CASSSREAKNIQYF	TGTGCCAGCAGCTCTAGGGAAGCCAAAAACATTCAGTACTTC	-	-	TRBV7-9	TRBJ2-4
CASSPQLRGNYEQYF	TGTGCCAGCAGCCCCCAGTTGCGGGGGAACTACGAGCAGTACTTC	TRBD2	-	TRBV3-1	TRBJ2-7
CASRETGPQRGLADNEQFF	TGCGCCAGCAGGGAAACGGGCCCTCAACGGGGACTAGCGGACAATGAGCAGTTCTTC	TRBD2	-	TRBV23-1	TRBJ2-1
CASSQEPGQSTDTQYF	TGTGCCAGCAGCCAAGAACCGGGACAAAGCACAGATACGCAGTATTTT	-	-	TRBV3-1	TRBJ2-3
CASSLGGIATYEQYF	TGCGCCAGCAGCTTGGGAGGGATAGCTACCTACGAGCAGTACTTC	-	-	TRBV5-1	TRBJ2-7
CASSFSEGGEQYF	TGTGCCAGCAGCTTCTCAGAGGGGGGCGAGCAGTACTTC	-	-	TRBV7-2	TRBJ2-7
CASILLGINEQFF	TGTGCCAGCATACTTCTCGGAATTAATGAGCAGTTCTTC	-	once	TRBV2	TRBJ2-1
CASRPQKGPFTEAFF	TGTGCCAGTAGGCCCCAGAAGGGTCCTTTCACTGAAGCTTTCTTT	-	-	TRBV19	TRBJ1-1
CASSLGGWGNNEQFF	TGTGCCAGCAGCTTGGGAGGATGGGGGAACAATGAGCAGTTCTTC	-	-	TRBV5-7	TRBJ2-1